This T cell receptor (beta chain) comes out of a study of cytomegalovirus exposure and HLA in healthy donors (dated by TCRdb to about 2017). For context, the study as a whole: An earlier analysis of around 600 of the donors reported about 250 Gb of sequence data and 117 million unique TCR beta sequences from about 179 million T cells. The study used immunosequencing to profile the T cell repertoires of more than 650 subjects and linked those repertoires to cytomegalovirus serostatus. The number of donors typed differed by locus, with about 629-640 for A, B, C, DRB1 and DQB1, more than 500 for DQA1, nearly 610 for DPA1, and some 440 for DPB1. Among the roughly 380 genotyped donors, about 83% belonged to the genetic ancestry cluster associated with self-reported Caucasian donors. Class I and class II HLA loci were covered by the typing at four-digit resolution. Donor age, sex, ethnicity and CMV serostatus were collected together with the repertoire data. Roughly 5 DR-DQ haplotypes were handled as single units for association and clustering, since linkage in the cohort was strong. In addition to the first cohort of 666 subjects, a separate validation cohort of 130 or so different subjects was used. Around 320 gigabases of sequencing data and 78 million or so unique TCR sequences were included in an early release covering 500 to 750 HLA-typed donors. On average, over 200,000 unique TCR beta nucleotide sequences were sequenced per donor among several hundred genotyped donors of the cohort, with roughly 18% of those sequences being non-productive. The later analysis used no new phenotypic data to find candidate immune exposures, relying instead on TCR beta sequences and their occurrence across donors. To study patterns of TCR occurrence, a later analysis re-analyzed previously published TCR beta repertoires from 700 or so donors and added high-resolution HLA genotyping. The study combined high-throughput TCR immunosequencing, statistical association of individual TCRs with disease status, and machine learning to predict cytomegalovirus infection status. An earlier analysis of several hundred of the donors applied high-throughput TCR beta sequencing to assess whether each TCR beta V gene segment acted as functional or pseudogenic. The aim of the study was to test whether cataloging public T cell receptors could identify signatures of past pathogen exposure. A later genetic analysis took genome-wide SNP genotypes for 398 of the 666 donors and used that subset as a discovery cohort. Every repertoire in the discovery cohort had been generated on one and the same sequencing platform.

What the authors observed across the whole study: A further reported finding was that TCR beta sequences accurately predicted the HLA-A and HLA-B alleles for most subjects in the first cohort. The classifier was reported to diagnose cytomegalovirus status with high specificity and sensitivity in both the original and validation cohorts. In a later genetic analysis, a missense DCLRE1C variant was associated with V-gene and J-gene trimming of TCR beta chains, and the association was replicated in an independent cohort. When HLA alleles, especially DR and DQ, strongly co-occurred, attributing TCR associations to individual alleles was difficult. In an earlier analysis of over 550 of the donors, most TCR beta V segments were observed in productive rearrangements about 87% or about 30% of the time, broadly matching IMGT annotations. Most TCR sequences were seen in very few donors, while some public TCRs were found in many individuals. The 87-base-pair reads could not distinguish some IMGT-functional V segments, including TRBV6-2 and TRBV6-3, so those segments were excluded. Sequencing depth was assumed to be roughly uniform across donors in the presence/absence analyses, though that assumption may not hold. The authors suggested that the approach could potentially be generalized to other disease states and immunological phenotypes. The only immune exposure information available for the cohort was CMV serostatus. This cohort had only TCR beta chains sequenced, and the lack of alpha or paired-chain data limited which features could be detected. A later analysis found that most CMV-associated TCR beta chains appeared HLA-restricted, with HLA associations seemingly driven largely by CMV exposure. In a later analysis, HLA-associated TCR beta chains showed more clonal expansion and lower generation probabilities than non-associated chains that were equally common. In the study, some 160 TCR beta chains were listed as associated with cytomegalovirus. According to a later analysis, parvovirus B19, influenza, CMV and Epstein-Barr virus appeared linked to several top co-occurrence clusters. Correlated functional status among segregating V segments might reflect linkage disequilibrium, but an unknown experimental factor could not be ruled out. A later genetic analysis reported fewer N-insertions in productive TCRs among donors in an Asian-associated ancestry cluster than the roughly 720-donor mean. A cluster of highly shared sequence variants was judged likely to represent a technical artifact of the sequencing pipeline. In a later analysis, the rate of TCR association differed among HLA loci, with DRB1 alleles having the most associated TCRs and HLA-C alleles having the fewest. Fewer than 20 rarely observed V segments, including chromosome 9 orphons, were excluded from the earlier analysis of approximately 500 of the donors because counts were too low. Because HLA typing was missing for some donors at each locus, association tests included only the typed subset. At a false discovery rate of 0.05, a later analysis linked about 17,000 TCR beta sequences to specific HLA alleles. A few of the identified cytomegalovirus-associated TCR beta chains were confirmed in vitro to be specific for cytomegalovirus antigens.

The table lists this clone with a count of one. Which antigen it targets is not known. No per-base quality is available; no much larger clone lies one base away. In total, roughly 710 healthy bone marrow donors made up the cohort. All cohort members were sampled while nominally healthy, although unrecorded immune exposures were likely present. The donor was CMV seropositive and was included in the group of 250 to 300 seropositive cohort members. Each donor provided a peripheral blood sample, and peripheral blood mononuclear cells were used for TCR beta sequencing. The Qiagen DNeasy Blood Extraction Kit was used to extract genomic DNA from the blood cell samples. Library construction relied on the immunoSEQ multiplex PCR assay. The multiplex PCR relied on a mix of 60 forward primers for TCR Vbeta segments and 13 reverse primers for TCR Jbeta segments. Amplification of the CDR3 region of rearranged TCR beta genes was performed with a multiplex PCR assay on genomic DNA. On the Illumina HiSeq System, the amplified TCR beta libraries were sequenced as 87-base-pair reads. The original methods were these. A later analysis tallied 70 million to 100 million unique TCR beta chains across the approximately 670 repertoires, and about 12 million of those chains were shared by two or more donors. To remove PCR and sequencing errors, raw reads were error-corrected and collapsed into unique sequences using a nearest-neighbor algorithm that merged closely related sequences. Alignment of CDR3 sequences to IMGT reference sequences was used to assign V, D and J gene segments. For a sequence to be retained, at least a six-nucleotide match to both a V gene segment and a J gene segment was required. Rearrangements were classified as productive when the CDR3 lacked stop codons and remained in frame with V and J, and all other rearrangements were classified as non-productive. CDR3 was defined according to IMGT convention as the region running from the second conserved V-encoded cysteine to the conserved J-encoded phenylalanine. The earlier analysis of some 550 of the donors excluded any sequence lacking an unambiguous match to a single V gene segment. In an earlier analysis of 587 of the donors, a V segment was called functional when productive rearrangements were above 56.7%, and segregating when the standard deviation between donors exceeded 5%. To diagnose cytomegalovirus status from the catalog of TCR beta chain sequences, a statistical classification framework was built. In a later analysis, V and J genes were assigned by comparing TCR nucleotide sequences against IMGT/GENE-DB human TR gene sequences. Using the TCRdist pipeline, a later analysis assigned CDR3 sequences along with most-parsimonious VDJ recombination scenarios. In a later analysis, every TCR beta chain was defined by the combination of its CDR3 amino acid sequence and its V-gene family, and reads without a unique V-gene family were dropped. A later analysis removed 500 to 650 highly shared, low-generation-probability nucleotide sequences to deal with suspected cross-contamination and a sequencing artifact. In a later analysis, a clonal expansion index for each public chain was calculated from normalized within-repertoire ranks of inferred template counts. A later analysis computed generation probabilities with a VDJ recombination model fitted to out-of-frame rearrangements, and checked the results against IGoR. A later analysis scored TCR-TCR, TCR-HLA and TCR-CMV co-occurrence with hypergeometric tests, applying a repertoire-size bias correction to TCR pairs. False discovery rates were estimated in a later analysis by permuting HLA or CMV assignments 20 times. In a later analysis, co-occurring TCRs were grouped with DBSCAN, and TCRdist sequence similarity was added when clustering was performed within HLA-allele-positive subsets. For co-occurrence clustering, repertoires with fewer than 30,000 or more than 120,000 public chains were excluded, along with five repertoires with anomalous nucleotide sharing. Here the immuneACCESS table is served through TCRdb, limited to in-frame sequences with V and J called. Missing clones are a known gap in these copies; in checked studies unresolved V genes cover under half, and the rest lacks a known reason. V and J calls and clone size are those listed in that table; D and trimming were worked out from the DNA. The sample table lists 100,000 or so clones, around 80% of them with a count of one. More than 3% of the sample rests with the top ten.

As encoded in the germline V gene, CDR1 is LGHNA while CDR2 is YNFKEQ. V loses 4 bases at its end and J loses 8 bases; junction bases beyond the gene matches: 8. The CDR3 numbers 14 residues from cysteine through phenylalanine. Of the read, only the CDR3 DNA is kept; its 42 bases are in frame from base 1. The TCR comes from a woman between 50 and 59 years old in good health and CMV-seropositive. The sequenced sample was PBMCs. The chain is made from TRBV4-2 and TRBJ1-1; TRBD1 aligns with 9 central bases. The CDR3 amino acid sequence is: CASSLSSGQGEAFF. The sequenced DNA is TGTGCCAGCAGCCTCTCTTCCGGACAGGGGGAAGCTTTCTTT.